The source of this T cell receptor beta chain is a study of cytomegalovirus exposure and HLA in healthy donors. This CDR3 is 14 amino acids long. The germline V gene encodes CDR1 LGHNA and CDR2 YSLEER. V was pared by 0 bases and J by 1 base, with 7 bases between. Turning to this clone: Its antigen is as yet unknown.

60 Vbeta and 13 Jbeta primers were used in PCR. Repertoires were generated with immunoSEQ multiplex PCR, while TCRdb's copy carries only in-frame clones and drops some. The sample shows around 150,000 clones, approximately 61% of them seen only once. Study-wide findings and caveats: For presence/absence analyses, sequencing depth was assumed to be roughly uniform across donors.

The sequenced sample was PBMCs. This clonotype was obtained from a woman aged 40 to 50 in good health and CMV-seronegative. The genes are TRBV4-3 and TRBJ2-7, with D possibly being TRBD1 (5 bases). Here the CDR3 reads CASSQDRASYEQYF. CDR3 in DNA: TGCGCCAGCAGCCAAGACAGGGCGTCCTACGAGCAGTACTTC.